This T cell receptor beta chain was identified during a study of blood T cell repertoires in COVID-19. Study-wide context: Acute and convalescent COVID-19 samples came from the United States, Italy and Spain. Nucleic acid was either cDNA or gDNA, and it came from T cells, B-cell-depleted T cells, or PBMCs.

In the authors' workflow: For nucleated cells, counts were estimated from reference gene primer amplification. Data came from immunoSEQ multiplex PCR; TCRdb stores just in-frame clones and leaves some out. V and J calls and clone size come straight from that table; D and trimming were deduced from the DNA. This sample has around 130,000 clones; approximately 87% occur once, and the top ten carry about 3.9%. The CDR3 length is 16 residues. V lost 5 bases and J lost 7; bases outside the gene matches: 16. In germline, CDR1 is SGHTA, CDR2 FQGTGA. V usage is TRBV7-3 and J usage is TRBJ2-7; 8 bases map to TRBD2. The sequenced sample was peripheral blood. This TCR was recovered from a man between 60 and 75 years old with acute or convalescent COVID-19. The CDR3 coding sequence is TGTGCCAGCAGCAAAAGCGGGAGTAAGGCCCCGTGGGAGCAGTACTTC. This sequence encodes CASSKSGSKAPWEQYF.